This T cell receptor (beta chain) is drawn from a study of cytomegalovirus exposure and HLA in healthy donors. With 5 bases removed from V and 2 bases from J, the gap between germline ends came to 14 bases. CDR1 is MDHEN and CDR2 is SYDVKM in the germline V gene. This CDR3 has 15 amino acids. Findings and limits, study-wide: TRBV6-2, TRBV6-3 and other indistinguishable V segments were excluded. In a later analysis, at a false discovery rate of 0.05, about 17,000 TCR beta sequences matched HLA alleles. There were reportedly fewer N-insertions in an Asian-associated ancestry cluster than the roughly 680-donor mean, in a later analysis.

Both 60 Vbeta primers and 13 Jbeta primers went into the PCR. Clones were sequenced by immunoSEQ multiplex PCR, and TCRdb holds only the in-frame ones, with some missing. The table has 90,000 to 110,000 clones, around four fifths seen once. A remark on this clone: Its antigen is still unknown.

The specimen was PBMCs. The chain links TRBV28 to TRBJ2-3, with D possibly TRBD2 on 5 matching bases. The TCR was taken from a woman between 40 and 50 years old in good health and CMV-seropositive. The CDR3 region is CASSIGLSPTDTQYF. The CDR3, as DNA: TGTGCCAGCAGTATTGGACTTTCCCCCACAGATACGCAGTATTTT.